The rows below give T cell receptor beta chains drawn from one sample of a study of response to subunit inactivated influenza vaccine. TCRdb itself ran the RT-PCR reads through MiXCR, one entry per CDR3 protein. The sample records 500,000 to 550,000 distinct CDR3 sequences, around 8% being singletons. The sample was PBMCs from blood, taken around 25 months after vaccination. The source is a man in his fifties or sixties who received an inactivated influenza vaccine. Both conserved end residues are part of each CDR3. The D gene is left open where the match is weak. Some rows mark clone size as missing; the rest say once, few, many or name a class of expanded clone.

V: TRBV27
D: .
size: .
J: TRBJ2-1
CDR3: CASRGKPDRDLSSYNEQFF
DNA: TGTGCCAGCAGAGGAAAACCGGACAGAGACTTGAGCTCCTACAATGAGCAGTTCTTC

V: TRBV20-1
D: .
size: few
J: TRBJ2-3
CDR3: CSGVALGTSTDTQYF
DNA: TGCAGTGGGGTGGCTCTTGGAACTAGCACAGATACGCAGTATTTT

V: TRBV7-2
D: .
size: many
J: TRBJ2-1
CDR3: CASSLAGGFKHEQFF
DNA: TGTGCCAGCAGCTTAGCCGGGGGATTTAAGCATGAGCAGTTCTTC

V: TRBV10-3
D: .
size: few
J: TRBJ1-1
CDR3: CAISLTPDPTWWIF
DNA: TGTGCCATCAGCCTTACACCCGACCCAACCTGGTGGATCTTT

V: TRBV14
D: .
size: many
J: TRBJ1-2
CDR3: CASARIYGYTF
DNA: TGTGCCAGTGCACGAATCTATGGCTACACCTTC

V: TRBV4-3
D: TRBD1
size: many
J: TRBJ2-5
CDR3: CASSQGQGLKTQYF
DNA: TGCGCCAGCAGCCAAGGACAGGGTTTGAAGACCCAGTACTTC

V: TRBV28
D: TRBD1
size: .
J: TRBJ2-3
CDR3: CASSLKMGQASVDTQYF
DNA: TGTGCCAGCAGTTTAAAAATGGGACAGGCGTCAGTGGATACGCAGTATTTT

V: TRBV7-9
D: .
size: few
J: TRBJ1-2
CDR3: CASSLWGNYGYTF
DNA: TGTGCCAGCAGCTTATGGGGGAACTATGGCTACACCTTC

V: TRBV5-1
D: TRBD2
size: .
J: TRBJ2-3
CDR3: CASSSLAASTDTQYF
DNA: TGCGCCAGCAGCTCCCTAGCGGCTAGCACAGATACGCAGTATTTT

V: TRBV9
D: .
size: few
J: TRBJ2-5
CDR3: CASSPTGAGGPRQETQYF
DNA: TGTGCCAGCAGCCCAACCGGTGCGGGCGGGCCGCGCCAGGAGACCCAGTACTTC

V: TRBV4-3
D: TRBD1
size: .
J: TRBJ1-3
CDR3: CASSQGGQAFSGNTIYF
DNA: TGCGCCAGCAGCCAAGGGGGACAGGCCTTCTCTGGAAACACCATATATTTT

V: TRBV20-1
D: TRBD2
size: many
J: TRBJ2-1
CDR3: CSARQPGGRANEQFF
DNA: TGCAGTGCTAGACAACCTGGCGGGAGGGCCAATGAGCAGTTCTTC

V: TRBV6-1
D: .
size: many
J: TRBJ1-1
CDR3: CASSIVNTEAFF
DNA: TGTGCCAGCAGTATTGTGAACACTGAAGCTTTCTTT

V: TRBV20-1
D: TRBD1
size: .
J: TRBJ2-7
CDR3: CSASLQGAYEQYF
DNA: TGCAGTGCTTCTCTACAGGGGGCGTACGAGCAGTACTTC

V: TRBV11-1
D: .
size: many
J: TRBJ2-1
CDR3: CASSLEAGSSYNEQFF
DNA: TGTGCCAGCAGCTTAGAGGCGGGAAGCTCCTACAATGAGCAGTTCTTC

V: TRBV30
D: .
size: .
J: TRBJ2-2
CDR3: CAWSRQRIGELFF
DNA: TGTGCCTGGAGTCGTCAGAGGATCGGGGAGCTGTTTTTT

V: TRBV6-2/TRBV6-3
D: .
size: .
J: TRBJ1-2
CDR3: CASSYVKQLYGYTF
DNA: TGTGCCAGCAGTTACGTGAAACAGCTCTATGGCTACACCTTC

V: TRBV4-1
D: TRBD1
size: few
J: TRBJ2-7
CDR3: CASATGDWSYEQYF
DNA: TGCGCCAGCGCCACAGGGGATTGGTCCTACGAGCAGTACTTC

V: TRBV2
D: TRBD2
size: many
J: TRBJ2-1
CDR3: CASSYRTTSGGQFF
DNA: TGTGCCAGCAGTTATCGAACAACTAGCGGGGGACAGTTCTTC

V: TRBV4-1
D: .
size: .
J: TRBJ2-7
CDR3: CASSQDSGFGYEQYF
DNA: TGCGCCAGCAGCCAAGATTCCGGGTTTGGCTACGAGCAGTACTTC

V: TRBV11-2
D: .
size: few
J: TRBJ2-7
CDR3: CASRQTDNRAYEQYF
DNA: TGTGCCAGCAGACAAACGGACAACAGGGCCTACGAGCAGTACTTC

V: TRBV5-6
D: TRBD1
size: many
J: TRBJ2-5
CDR3: CASTIGTVGETQYF
DNA: TGTGCCAGCACCATAGGGACAGTAGGCGAGACCCAGTACTTC

V: TRBV7-2
D: .
size: many
J: TRBJ2-1
CDR3: CASSADRMNYNEQFF
DNA: TGTGCCAGCAGTGCGGACAGAATGAACTACAATGAGCAGTTCTTC

V: TRBV10-3
D: .
size: .
J: TRBJ2-3
CDR3: CAISESKSWQAPSTDTQYF
DNA: TGTGCCATCAGTGAGTCGAAAAGTTGGCAGGCCCCTAGCACAGATACGCAGTATTTT

V: TRBV20-1
D: .
size: .
J: TRBJ2-7
CDR3: CSARGPLIEQYF
DNA: TGCAGTGCCAGAGGTCCACTAATCGAGCAGTACTTC

V: TRBV10-3
D: .
size: .
J: TRBJ1-4
CDR3: CAISESKVEKLFF
DNA: TGTGCCATCAGTGAGTCAAAGGTTGAAAAACTGTTTTTT

V: TRBV20-1
D: TRBD1
size: few
J: TRBJ2-7
CDR3: CSATSGQGMSEQYF
DNA: TGCAGTGCTACTTCGGGACAGGGGATGAGCGAGCAGTACTTC

V: TRBV29-1
D: .
size: few
J: TRBJ2-7
CDR3: CSVAWVNYEQYF
DNA: TGCAGCGTTGCGTGGGTAAACTACGAGCAGTACTTC

V: TRBV20-1
D: TRBD1
size: .
J: TRBJ1-5
CDR3: CSARDRTGYQPQHF
DNA: TGCAGTGCTAGAGATCGGACAGGCTATCAGCCCCAGCATTTT

V: TRBV19
D: TRBD2
size: .
J: TRBJ2-1
CDR3: CASSDLAGVSYNEQFF
DNA: TGTGCCAGTAGTGACCTAGCGGGAGTATCCTACAATGAGCAGTTCTTC

V: TRBV5-1
D: .
size: .
J: TRBJ2-1
CDR3: CASRLAEVFLHNEQFF
DNA: TGCGCCAGCAGACTAGCTGAAGTTTTTCTACACAATGAGCAGTTCTTC